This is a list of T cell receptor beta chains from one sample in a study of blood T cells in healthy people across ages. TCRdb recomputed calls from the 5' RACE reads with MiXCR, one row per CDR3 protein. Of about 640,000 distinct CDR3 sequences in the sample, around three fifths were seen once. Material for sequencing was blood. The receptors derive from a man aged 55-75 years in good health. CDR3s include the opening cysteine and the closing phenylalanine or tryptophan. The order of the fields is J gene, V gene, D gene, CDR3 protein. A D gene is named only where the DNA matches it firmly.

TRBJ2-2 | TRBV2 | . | CASSKTGNTGELFF
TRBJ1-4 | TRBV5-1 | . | CASSWTPAGKGINEKLFF
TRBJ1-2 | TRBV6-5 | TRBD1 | CASSYGQGGSYTF
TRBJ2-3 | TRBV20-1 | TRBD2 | CSASDPSGATDTQYF
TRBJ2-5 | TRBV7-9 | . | CATQMPLGRGQETQYF
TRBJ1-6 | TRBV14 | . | CASSQFKGSSPLHF
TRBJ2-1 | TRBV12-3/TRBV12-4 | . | CASRRRPSSQGNEQFF
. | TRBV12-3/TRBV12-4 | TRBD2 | CASRMTSGGWDIQYF
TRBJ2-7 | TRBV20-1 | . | CSANGRPGSHEQYF
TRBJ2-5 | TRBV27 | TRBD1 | CASSLLGMGQGFGEQYF
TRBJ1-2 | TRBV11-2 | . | CASSPYSAIPYGYTF